The 22 T cell receptor beta chains reported below all come from one sample, sequenced in a study of liver allograft versus peripheral blood T cells. Whole-study context: Transplanted-liver T cell receptor repertoires were compared with recipients' peripheral blood repertoires.

TCRdb re-derived calls from the reads in MiXCR, one entry per CDR3 protein. The top ten clones hold approximately 4.5% of a sample with fewer than 8,500 distinct CDR3 sequences, 17% of them seen once. These receptors all stem from a human patient who had a liver transplant. Among the T cells, some may be from the graft donor.

The chain carries TRBV2 and TRBJ2-1; no clear D gene. Trimming took 6 bases from V and 10 from J, leaving 13 bases between them. Germline V gives CDR1 SNHLY, CDR2 FYNNEI. CDR3 length: 12 residues. The CDR3 DNA reads as TGTGCCAGCAGCGCAGACCGCGGCGAGCAGTTCTTC. Amino acids: CASSADRGEQFF.

Within the sample, this clonotype is medium-sized. The chain joins TRBV18 to TRBJ2-3; possible D gene TRBD1, 6 bases. From germline, CDR1 is KGHSH and CDR2 LQKENI. The CDR3 sequence is 13 residues long. The ends were cut back, 4 bases at V and 5 bases at J, with 10 bases in the middle. The DNA for the CDR3 is TGTGCCAGCTCACTAATGGACAGAGATACGCAGTATTTT. Translated: CASSLMDRDTQYF.

Judged by abundance, this clonotype is medium-sized. V usage is TRBV18 and J usage is TRBJ1-6; 9 bases agree with TRBD1. The CDR3 extends over 20 amino acids. After removal of 3 bases from V and 3 bases from J, the junction contained 15 bases not matched to a gene. The germline gives CDR1 KGHSH, CDR2 LQKENI. CDR3 sequence reads: CASSPRTGADPAVYNSPLHF. The CDR3 DNA reads TGTGCCAGCTCACCGCGGACAGGGGCAGATCCGGCGGTCTATAATTCACCCCTCCACTTT.

This clonotype was picked up many times. The rearrangement links TRBV6-6 to TRBJ2-5, with 7 bases lining up with TRBD1. The CDR3 extends over 13 amino acids. V trimming: 5 bases; J trimming: 3 bases; junction bases outside the gene matches: 3. Germline V lookup: CDR1 MNHNY, CDR2 SVGAGI (reference sequence). CDR3 sequence: CASSRTGEETQYF. CDR3 nucleotides: TGTGCCAGCAGTCGAACAGGGGAAGAGACCCAGTACTTC.

This clonotype is termed medium-sized. The chain couples TRBV6-5 to TRBJ2-7, with 8 bases that match TRBD1. CDR3 length: 15 residues. Per germline, CDR1 MNHEY and CDR2 SVGAGI. The ends lost 4 bases at V and 1 base at J; junction bases unmatched: 6. The CDR3 sequence: CASSFVTGGSYEQYF. CDR3 DNA sequence: TGTGCCAGCAGTTTCGTAACAGGGGGGTCCTACGAGCAGTACTTC.

V usage is TRBV12-3 or TRBV12-4 and J usage is TRBJ2-7; 8 bases are a match to TRBD2. The V gene end was trimmed by 5 bases and the J gene end by 4 bases; junction bases not matched to a gene: 13. The CDR3 is made up of 16 amino acids. The CDR3 nucleotides are TGTGCCAGCAGTGGGGGGGGGTTAGCGGGGCCTTACGAGCAGTACTTC. It yields the protein CASSGGGLAGPYEQYF.

The chain has TRBV5-1 and TRBJ2-5; no clear D. V lost 0 bases and J 5 bases, leaving 8 bases between the germline ends. This CDR3 is built from 13 residues. Germline V gene data show CDR1 as SGHRS and CDR2 as YFSETQ. CDR3: CASSLVGFETQYF. CDR3 nucleotide sequence: TGCGCCAGCAGCTTGGTGGGATTTGAGACCCAGTACTTC.

This clonotype is classed as medium-sized. V usage is TRBV28 and J usage is TRBJ1-2, with a tentative D call TRBD1 (6 bases). Germline V gene data show CDR1 as MDHEN and CDR2 as SYDVKM. The V gene lost 5 bases and the J gene lost 3 bases, with 19 bases spanning the gap. CDR3 length: 16 residues. CDR3 residues: CASSLRGGGRDYGYTF. CDR3 coding DNA: TGTGCCAGCAGTCTCCGCGGCGGGGGGCGTGACTATGGCTACACCTTC.

This clonotype appeared many times. The chain recombines TRBV11-3 with TRBJ2-1; 7 bases match TRBD1. There are 15 residues in the CDR3. Germline assignment: CDR1 SGHNT and CDR2 YENEEA. V gave up 5 bases and J gave up 8 bases; unmatched junction bases: 12. The CDR3 reads CASSLGTAARDEQFF. The CDR3 DNA follows: TGTGCCAGCAGCCTAGGGACAGCGGCGAGAGATGAGCAGTTCTTC.

This clonotype qualifies as medium-sized. This chain links TRBV6-1 with TRBJ2-1; 13 bases align to TRBD2. The CDR3 covers 18 residues. V dropped 4 bases and J dropped 5; count of bases not matched to a gene: 11. Germline CDR1 and CDR2: MNHNS and SASEGT. The CDR3 reads CASSAPGLAGLRHNEQFF. The CDR3 coding sequence is TGTGCCAGCAGTGCCCCGGGACTAGCGGGGTTACGGCACAATGAGCAGTTCTTC.

The V gene is TRBV9, the J gene TRBJ2-2, with D possibly being TRBD1 (5 bases). Looked up from germline, CDR1 is SGDLS and CDR2 is YYNGEE. This CDR3 spans 14 amino acids. Deletions cut 4 bases from V and 6 bases from J, with 13 bases between. CDR3 residues: CASSPRGIPGELFF. The CDR3 DNA follows: TGTGCCAGCAGCCCAAGGGGAATCCCCGGGGAGCTGTTTTTT.

This clonotype was counted a single time. This chain connects TRBV6-5 to TRBJ1-1; D is undetermined. Germline CDR1 reads MNHEY; CDR2 reads SVGAGI. The CDR3 runs 13 residues. Trimming pared 7 bases from V and 6 bases from J, leaving 15 bases between. The CDR3 DNA reads TGTGCCAGCACGTTCGGTGGATCCGCTGAAGCTTTCTTT. Translated, it gives CASTFGGSAEAFF.

By its share, this clonotype is medium-sized. The genes are TRBV28 and TRBJ2-2; a weak D match, TRBD1 (6 bases). Germline-derived CDR1 and CDR2 are MDHEN and SYDVKM. V shed 6 bases and J shed 6 bases, with 23 bases lying between them. CDR3 length equals 17 residues. CDR3 residues: CASRLTHRDLDPGELFF. CDR3 nucleotide sequence: TGTGCCAGCAGATTAACCCACAGGGATTTGGATCCCGGGGAGCTGTTTTTT.

This clonotype was seen at least ten times. The V and J genes are TRBV6-1 and TRBJ2-7; a possible D gene is TRBD1 (6 bases). The CDR3 length is 15 residues. Germline CDR1 reads MNHNS; CDR2 reads SASEGT. The V gene lost 3 bases and the J gene lost 3 bases, with 15 bases spanning the gap. The CDR3 loop reads CASSDDGQRHYEQYF. As DNA, the CDR3 is TGTGCCAGCAGTGACGATGGACAGAGACACTACGAGCAGTACTTC.

The chain couples TRBV20-1 to TRBJ2-1; D uncertain. The CDR3 has 15 residues. Trimming stripped 6 bases from V and 2 bases from J, with 17 bases between. CDR1 DFQATT and CDR2 SNEGSKA come from the germline V gene (reference sequence). CDR3 sequence (DNA): TGCAGTGCCCACACCCCCCTACGGGCCTACAATGAGCAGTTCTTC. This codes for CSAHTPLRAYNEQFF.

This clonotype has just a few counts. This rearrangement joins TRBV6-5 to TRBJ2-3; 8 positions match TRBD2. The CDR3 spans 15 residues. Germline V gene data show CDR1 as MNHEY and CDR2 as SVGAGI. With V trimmed by 6 bases and J by 6 bases, 11 bases remained unmatched. The CDR3 loop reads CASSRGSGSGDTQYF. For the CDR3, the DNA is TGTGCCAGCAGCCGGGGGAGCGGGAGTGGGGATACGCAGTATTTT.

By sample share, this clonotype is medium-sized (0.01 to 0.1%). V is TRBV28 and J is TRBJ1-2; D uncertain. The length of the CDR3 is 11 residues. Germline-derived CDR1 and CDR2 are MDHEN and SYDVKM. Deletions cut 1 base from V and 5 bases from J, with 2 bases between. CDR3 nucleotides: TGTGCCAGCAGTTTATCTTATGGCTACACCTTC. It translates to CASSLSYGYTF.

By frequency in the sample, this clonotype is medium-sized. This rearrangement joins TRBV28 to TRBJ1-2; D gene unclear. V was shortened by 10 bases and J by 3 bases, with 9 bases between the two germline ends. CDR1 is MDHEN, CDR2 SYDVKM, per germline. The length of the CDR3 is 11 residues. The CDR3 nucleotides are TGTGCCACGCAGAATGACTATGGCTACACCTTC. Translated: CATQNDYGYTF.

The chain has TRBV28 and TRBJ1-4; D remains unclear. The V end lost 4 bases, the J end lost 4 bases, and 16 bases lay between the germline ends. Per the germline V gene, CDR1 is MDHEN and CDR2 is SYDVKM. The CDR3 extends over 16 amino acids. The CDR3 is CASSSPDGLCNEKLFF. As DNA, the CDR3 is TGTGCCAGCAGTTCACCGGACGGACTCTGTAATGAAAAACTGTTTTTT.

This clonotype was seen ten or more times. V and J are TRBV6-1 and TRBJ2-6; D gene ambiguous. Trimming shortened V by 2 bases and J by 0 bases, and 17 bases separated the two germline ends. The CDR3 consists of 19 residues. Germline CDR1 reads MNHNS; CDR2 reads SASEGT. The CDR3 nucleotides read TGTGCCAGCAGTGAAAACCGCCGGGTATTTTTCTCTGGGGCCAACGTCCTGACTTTC. Residues: CASSENRRVFFSGANVLTF.

This clonotype was detected only a few times. This rearrangement joins TRBV5-4 to TRBJ1-1; 9 bases are shared with TRBD1. The CDR3 consists of 14 residues. Looked up from germline, CDR1 is SGHNT and CDR2 is YYREEE (reference sequence). J gave up 9 bases and V 4 bases, and 10 bases lay outside the gene matches. CDR3 in DNA: TGTGCCAGCAGCACAGACCGGGACAGGGTTCAAGCTTTCTTT. Amino acid sequence: CASSTDRDRVQAFF.

In its sample, this clonotype is medium-sized. This chain links TRBV7-9 with TRBJ2-1, with 11 positions matching TRBD2. CDR3 length: 16 amino acids. The V gene's germline CDR1 is SEHNR and CDR2 FQNEAQ (reference sequence). Unmatched junction bases numbered 6, after V lost 1 base and J lost 7 bases. CDR3 sequence (DNA): TGTGCCAGCAGCTTAGTTTCGGGACTAGCGGTAAATGAGCAGTTCTTC. Protein: CASSLVSGLAVNEQFF.